This TCR beta chain derives from a study of sequential checkpoint blockade in melanoma. The overall study: Under 25 patients had tumor biopsies before treatment and at week 13.

Germline V CDR1 and CDR2: KGHSH, LQKENI. V was pared by 8 bases and J by 5 bases, with 14 bases between. This CDR3 has 13 amino acids. Treatment noted: randomized to nivolumab then ipilimumab (arm A) or the reverse (arm B). Patients had received no earlier DNA-damaging chemotherapy. Sequencing used immunoSEQ multiplex PCR; TCRdb keeps in-frame clones, though not all of them. The profile shows under 15,000 clones, approximately 22% of them singletons. This chain connects TRBV18 to TRBJ2-3; no definite D call. This clonotype originated in a human donor with melanoma. This sample comprised tumor tissue (inferred from file names), obtained from a patient given nivolumab and ipilimumab in sequence. The CDR3 sequence: CASRKLLEDTQYF. CDR3 nucleotides: TGTGCCAGCCGAAAACTATTGGAAGATACGCAGTATTTT.